The sequence of this T cell receptor (beta chain) was determined in a study of breast tumors, draining lymph nodes, adjacent tissues. Germline CDR1 reads ENHRY; CDR2 reads SYGVKD. Trimming removed 2 bases from V and 2 bases from J, with 10 bases in between. This CDR3 has 15 residues. Via MiXCR, TCRdb re-called the multiplex PCR reads, giving one row per CDR3 protein. The sample consists of 20,000 to 30,000 distinct CDR3 sequences, approximately 20% of them appearing once. The V and J genes are TRBV10-3 and TRBJ1-3; D perhaps matches TRBD1 (6 bases). The sequenced material came from breast tumor tissue. This TCR was sampled from a female donor with breast cancer. Some clones in this sample may be carry-over from other donors' samples. The CDR3 is CAISERGGPGNTIYF. CDR3 in DNA: TGTGCCATCAGTGAGAGGGGGGGCCCTGGAAACACCATATATTTT.